These 28 T cell receptor beta chains originate from one sample sequenced in a study of cytomegalovirus exposure and HLA in healthy donors. This table comes from immunoSEQ multiplex PCR, and its TCRdb copy is limited to in-frame clones, with some not included. The sample holds under 250,000 clones, 83% seen once. Sequencing was done on a sample of PBMCs. The receptors were gathered from a woman under 30 in good health and CMV-seronegative.

The rearrangement joins TRBV11-2 to TRBJ2-7, with D unresolved. This CDR3 contains 16 residues. Trimming took 0 bases from V and 0 from J, leaving 12 bases between them. Germline V gene lookup returns CDR1 SGHAT and CDR2 FQNNGV. CDR3 coding DNA: TGTGCCAGCAGCTTAGATCGCCCCACAAGCTCCTACGAGCAGTACTTC. This codes for CASSLDRPTSSYEQYF.

The CDR3 DNA is TGTGCCAGCAGCCTATCGACTAGCGGGGCGGTGGAGACCCAGTACTTC. It codes for CASSLSTSGAVETQYF. The chain couples TRBV9 to TRBJ2-5; 11 bases align to TRBD2. CDR3 length: 16 amino acids. The J segment lost 5 bases and the V segment lost 4 bases, leaving 10 bases of the junction unmatched. Germline loops: CDR1 SGDLS, CDR2 YYNGEE.

The rearrangement joins TRBV6-1 to TRBJ2-3; D possibly uses TRBD1 or TRBD2 (5 bases each). Trimming removed 2 bases at V and 5 bases at J, with 14 bases between. Germline V gene data show CDR1 as MNHNS and CDR2 as SASEGT. The CDR3 is 15 residues long. The CDR3: CASSEMGESEDTQYF. The CDR3 nucleotides read TGTGCCAGCAGTGAAATGGGGGAGTCTGAAGATACGCAGTATTTT.

This clone was recorded only once. The chain has TRBV27 and TRBJ1-1; TRBD1 might be the D (5 bases). V lost 2 bases to trimming and J lost 6 bases, with 10 bases between them. The CDR3 consists of 13 residues. Germline CDR1 and CDR2: MNHEY and SMNVEV (reference sequence). The CDR3 DNA sequence: TGTGCCAGCAGTTTAAGCAGGGTGGCTGAAGCTTTCTTT. It encodes CASSLSRVAEAFF.

J is TRBJ1-5 and V is TRBV6-6, with 7 bases that match TRBD1. Unmatched junction bases numbered 8, after V lost 6 bases and J lost 3 bases. The V gene's germline CDR1 is MNHNY and CDR2 SVGAGI (reference sequence). The CDR3 spans 15 residues. DNA for the CDR3: TGTGCCAGCAGCACCGGGACAGCATACAATCAGCCCCAGCATTTT. Amino acids: CASSTGTAYNQPQHF.

The chain links TRBV6-5 to TRBJ1-1, with TRBD1 as a possible D gene (5 bases). This CDR3 comprises 16 residues. V gave up 2 bases and J gave up 1 base, with 14 bases separating them. Germline lookup yields CDR1 MNHEY and CDR2 SVGAGI. The CDR3 DNA reads TGTGCCAGCAGTTACCTGACAGCAAACACGAACACTGAAGCTTTCTTT. Amino acid sequence: CASSYLTANTNTEAFF.

The CDR3 DNA reads as TGTGCAAGTCGCTTACAAGCGACAGGGGGTGGCTACACCTTC. It is translated as CASRLQATGGGYTF. The rearrangement joins TRBV12-2 to TRBJ1-2; TRBD1, as called in the table, went unchecked against the DNA. TRBV12-2 is recorded as a pseudogene. The CDR3 runs to 14 residues.

This sequence joins TRBV29-1 and TRBJ2-1; the D gene is possibly TRBD2 (5 bases). Germline CDR1 and CDR2: SQVTM and ANQGSEA. The germline V and J ends were trimmed by 0 bases and 7 bases, with 19 bases remaining between them. This CDR3 is 16 amino acids long. The CDR3: CSVEDGGPGISNEQFF. The CDR3 region has the DNA TGCAGCGTTGAAGATGGCGGACCGGGGATATCGAATGAGCAGTTCTTC.

This clone has a single count. The rearrangement joins TRBV20-1 to TRBJ2-7; unclear D gene. CDR1 and CDR2 from the germline V gene are DFQATT and SNEGSKA (reference sequence). The ends were cut back, 3 bases at V and 10 bases at J, with 7 bases in the middle. The CDR3 is 9 amino acids. CDR3 loop: CSASSSQYF. CDR3 nucleotides: TGCAGTGCTAGTAGCTCCCAGTACTTC.

This chain links TRBV5-1 with TRBJ2-3; tentatively, D is TRBD1 (6 bases). V was trimmed by 0 bases and J by 7 bases, leaving 15 bases between them. Germline V gives CDR1 SGHRS, CDR2 YFSETQ. The CDR3 is made up of 15 amino acids. The CDR3 nucleotides are TGCGCCAGCAGCTTGGTCGCCCAGGGGCTCTATACGCAGTATTTT. This encodes CASSLVAQGLYTQYF. The variable domain in full, completed from reference TRBV5-1 and TRBJ2-3, reads KAGVTQTPRYLIKTRGQQVTLSCSPISGHRSVSWYQQTPGQGLQFLFEYFSETQRNKGNFPGRFSGRQFSNSRSEMNVSTLELGDSALYLCASSLVAQGLYTQYFGPGTRLTVL.

This rearrangement joins TRBV27 to TRBJ2-7; D not certain. Between the trimmed V and J ends, which lost 8 bases and 2 bases, there was a span of 13 bases. Germline-derived CDR1 and CDR2 are MNHEY and SMNVEV (reference sequence). This CDR3 has 13 amino acids. The CDR3 nucleotides read TGTGCCAGCTCTCCAGAGAATACCTACGAGCAGTACTTC. Protein sequence: CASSPENTYEQYF.

The chain combines TRBV11-2 with TRBJ1-5, with D uncertain. Germline V lookup: CDR1 SGHAT, CDR2 FQNNGV. The CDR3 runs 12 residues. V was cut by 2 bases and J by 7 bases, with 6 bases left in between. The CDR3 reads CASSLIGQPQHF. Here the CDR3 DNA reads TGTGCCAGCAGCTTAATCGGACAGCCCCAGCATTTT. Full variable domain (rest looked up from reference TRBV11-2 and TRBJ1-5): EAGVAQSPRYKIIEKRQSVAFWCNPISGHATLYWYQQILGQGPKLLIQFQNNGVVDDSQLPKDRFSAERLKGVDSTLKIQPAKLEDSAVYLCASSLIGQPQHFGDGTRLSIL.

This clone was seen more than once but under ten times. V and J are TRBV5-1 and TRBJ2-7; D gene ambiguous. Germline V CDR1 and CDR2: SGHRS, YFSETQ. This CDR3 region has 14 residues. The germline V and J ends were trimmed by 0 bases and 2 bases, with 9 bases remaining between them. CDR3 DNA: TGCGCCAGCAGCTTGGAATCAGGTACCTACGAGCAGTACTTC. Its protein product is CASSLESGTYEQYF.

This clone was picked up a small number of times. The chain combines TRBV9 with TRBJ1-5, with TRBD1 as a possible D gene (5 bases). V lost 0 bases and J 3 bases, leaving 7 bases between the germline ends. CDR1 and CDR2 (germline): SGDLS, YYNGEE. This CDR3 spans 14 amino acids. CDR3 loop: CASSVGDVNQPQHF. The DNA of the CDR3 is TGTGCCAGCAGCGTAGGGGACGTCAATCAGCCCCAGCATTTT.

This clone was seen a single time. The gene calls are TRBV6-1 and TRBJ2-7; perhaps D is TRBD1 or TRBD2 (5 bases each). From germline, CDR1 is MNHNS and CDR2 SASEGT. The V and J ends lost 7 bases and 0 bases respectively, with 13 bases between them. CDR3 length: 14 amino acids. CDR3 region: CASIPGPDSYEQYF. The CDR3 coding sequence is TGTGCCAGCATCCCGGGACCGGACTCCTACGAGCAGTACTTC.

The rearrangement links TRBV2 to TRBJ1-5; D perhaps matches TRBD1 (6 bases). CDR1 SNHLY and CDR2 FYNNEI come from the germline V gene. The ends were cut back, 5 bases at V and 7 bases at J, with 9 bases in the middle. There are 12 residues in the CDR3. CDR3 loop: CASSYRDQPQHF. DNA for the CDR3: TGTGCCAGCAGTTACAGGGACCAGCCCCAGCATTTT. The full variable domain, completed using reference TRBV2 and TRBJ1-5, is EPEVTQTPSHQVTQMGQEVILRCVPISNHLYFYWYRQILGQKVEFLVSFYNNEISEKSEIFDDQFSVERPDGSNFTLKIRSTKLEDSAMYFCASSYRDQPQHFGDGTRLSIL.

There are a few counts of this clone. This chain links TRBV27 with TRBJ2-7; perhaps TRBD1 as D (6 bases). Trimming took 8 bases from V and 0 from J, leaving 17 bases between them. CDR1 is MNHEY, CDR2 SMNVEV, per germline (reference sequence). The CDR3 has 15 residues. The CDR3 region has the DNA TGTGCCAGCGCTCTTAGGGACACATCCTCCTACGAGCAGTACTTC. This sequence encodes CASALRDTSSYEQYF.

This chain links TRBV6-1 with TRBJ2-7; D is undetermined. The CDR3 is 10 residues long. V was clipped by 5 bases and J by 3 bases, with 2 bases between them. Germline V CDR1 and CDR2: MNHNS, SASEGT. Written as DNA, the CDR3 is TGTGCCAGCAGTCTCTACGAGCAGTACTTC. Protein: CASSLYEQYF.

The chain carries TRBV2 and TRBJ1-2; 8 nucleotides line up with TRBD1. The V gene's germline CDR1 is SNHLY and CDR2 FYNNEI. Unmatched junction bases numbered 5, after V lost 3 bases and J lost 8 bases. CDR3 length: 13 amino acids. CDR3 sequence reads: CASSEDRVGGYTF. CDR3 DNA: TGTGCCAGCAGTGAGGACAGGGTTGGAGGCTACACCTTC.

This chain links TRBV5-1 with TRBJ1-4; D possibly corresponds to TRBD1 (6 bases). The germline V and J ends were trimmed by 5 bases and 6 bases, with 14 bases remaining between them. Germline CDR1 and CDR2: SGHRS and YFSETQ. The CDR3 has 14 residues. DNA for the CDR3: TGCGCCAGCAGGGAAAGGGGGAGAGATGAAAAACTGTTTTTT. Protein product: CASRERGRDEKLFF.

The rearrangement uses TRBV5-4 and TRBJ2-7, with TRBD2 matching over 9 bases. The germline gives CDR1 SGHNT, CDR2 YYREEE (reference sequence). This CDR3 has 15 amino acids. V lost 5 bases to trimming and J lost 0 bases; unmatched junction nucleotides: 6. CDR3 bases: TGTGCCAGCAGTTCTAGCGGGACCCGCTCCTACGAGCAGTACTTC. Translation: CASSSSGTRSYEQYF.

The chain employs TRBV28 and TRBJ2-5; perhaps TRBD2 as D (5 bases). Deletions cut 7 bases from V and 2 bases from J, with 17 bases between. There are 15 residues in the CDR3. Germline V CDR1 and CDR2: MDHEN, SYDVKM. The CDR3 here is CASNRRRRTQETQYF. The CDR3, as DNA: TGTGCCAGCAATAGGAGGAGGCGGACTCAAGAGACCCAGTACTTC.

CDR3 coding DNA: TGTGCCAGCATAAAGGTAGGGACTGAAGCTTTCTTT. Protein sequence: CASIKVGTEAFF. The rearrangement links TRBV28 to TRBJ1-1; D remains unclear. V lost 7 bases, J lost 5 bases, and 11 bases lay in between. The CDR3 length is 12 residues. Germline CDR1 reads MDHEN; CDR2 reads SYDVKM. Looking up the rest from reference TRBV28 and TRBJ1-1 gives the full variable domain: DVKVTQSSRYLVKRTGEKVFLECVQDMDHENMFWYRQDPGLGLRLIYFSYDVKMKEKGDIPEGYSVSREKKERFSLILESASTNQTSMYLCASIKVGTEAFFGQGTRLTVV.

Worth noting for this clone: Other nucleotide sequences in the sample specify the same CDR3. The chain has TRBV5-1 and TRBJ1-1, with D perhaps TRBD1 (6 bases). Germline V lookup: CDR1 SGHRS, CDR2 YFSETQ. The CDR3 spans 15 residues. The V end lost 5 bases, the J end lost 1 base, and 15 bases lay between the germline ends. CDR3 amino acids: CASSLQGLPNTEAFF. The CDR3 DNA follows: TGCGCCAGCAGTCTTCAGGGGCTCCCGAACACTGAAGCTTTCTTT.

The CDR3, as DNA: TGTGCCAGCAGCCAAGAACTAGCGGGGGGGCGAGAGCAGTTCTTC. Translated, it gives CASSQELAGGREQFF. This sequence joins TRBV4-2 and TRBJ2-1; 13 bases fit TRBD2. V shed 0 bases, J shed 10 bases, and the junction held 3 bases outside the gene matches. The germline V gene has CDR1 LGHNA and CDR2 YNFKEQ. The CDR3 length is 15 residues.

The chain combines TRBV19 with TRBJ2-1; 10 nucleotides align to TRBD1. The ends lost 9 bases at V and 9 bases at J; junction bases unmatched: 20. Germline V gene sequence: CDR1 LNHDA, CDR2 SQIVND (reference sequence). The length of the CDR3 is 17 residues. In DNA, the CDR3 is TGTGCCAGCAAAACCGGGACAGGGGCTCGACCAGCGGGTGAGCAGTTCTTC. Translation gives CASKTGTGARPAGEQFF. Full variable domain (remainder filled in from reference TRBV19 and TRBJ2-1): DGGITQSPKYLFRKEGQNVTLSCEQNLNHDAMYWYRQDPGQGLRLIYYSQIVNDFQKGDIAEGYSVSREKKESFPLTVTSAQKNPTAFYLCASKTGTGARPAGEQFFGPGTRLTVL.

V gene TRBV27 combines with J gene TRBJ2-3; 9 positions match TRBD2. Germline CDR1 reads MNHEY; CDR2 reads SMNVEV (reference sequence). V gave up 6 bases and J gave up 2 bases; unmatched junction bases: 6. The CDR3 spans 15 residues. The CDR3, as DNA: TGTGCCAGCAGGGGGACTAGCCGGTACACAGATACGCAGTATTTT. It is translated as CASRGTSRYTDTQYF.

The gene calls are TRBV10-3 and TRBJ2-1, with 11 positions matching TRBD2. Germline V gene data show CDR1 as ENHRY and CDR2 as SYGVKD. V gave up 6 bases and J gave up 3 bases; unmatched junction bases: 1. This CDR3 spans 14 amino acids. The CDR3 sequence is CAIRTSGNYNEQFF. CDR3 sequence (DNA): TGTGCCATCAGGACTAGCGGGAACTACAATGAGCAGTTCTTC.